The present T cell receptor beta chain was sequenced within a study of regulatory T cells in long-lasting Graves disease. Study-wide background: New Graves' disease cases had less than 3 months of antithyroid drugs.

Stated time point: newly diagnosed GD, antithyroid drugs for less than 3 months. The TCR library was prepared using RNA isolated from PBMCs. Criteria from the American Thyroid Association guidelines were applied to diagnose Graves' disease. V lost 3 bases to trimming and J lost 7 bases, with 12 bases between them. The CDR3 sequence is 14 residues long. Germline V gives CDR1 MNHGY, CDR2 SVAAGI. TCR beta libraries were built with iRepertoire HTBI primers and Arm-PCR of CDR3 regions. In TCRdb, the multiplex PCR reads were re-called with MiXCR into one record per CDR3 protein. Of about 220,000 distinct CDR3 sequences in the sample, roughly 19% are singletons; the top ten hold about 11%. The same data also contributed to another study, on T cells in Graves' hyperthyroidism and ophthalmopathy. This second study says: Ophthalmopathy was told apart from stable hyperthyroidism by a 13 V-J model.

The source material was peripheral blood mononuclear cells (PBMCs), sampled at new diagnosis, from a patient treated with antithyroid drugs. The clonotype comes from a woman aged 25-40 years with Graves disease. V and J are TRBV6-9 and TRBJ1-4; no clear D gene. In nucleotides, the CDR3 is TGTGCCAGCAGTTACGGAGGGATAGGTGAAAAACTGTTTTTT. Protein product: CASSYGGIGEKLFF.